This T cell receptor beta chain was documented in a study of CD8+ T cells in alopecia areata. At the level of the study: Patients in the treated group were given tofacitinib by mouth, 5 to 10 mg twice a day.

Whole-study findings and limits: TCR sharing across patients was less clear than in mice, possibly HLA-related.

This clone has a handful of counts. Its antigen is undetermined. The CDR3 has 14 amino acids. CDR1 and CDR2 (germline): SGDLS, YYNGEE. V gave up 2 bases and J gave up 7 bases, with 13 bases separating them. Isolated RNA was reverse transcribed into cDNA used as the sequencing template. This table comes from immunoSEQ multiplex PCR, and its TCRdb copy is limited to in-frame clones, with some not included. The table has 150,000 to 200,000 clones, about 60% seen once. The chain links TRBV9 to TRBJ2-1, with D perhaps TRBD1 or TRBD2 (7 bases each). Specimen: CD4+ T cells sorted from blood, collected at week 0. The TCR comes from a human donor with alopecia areata. CDR3 bases: TGTGCCAGCAGCGTCCCAGGGGGAGGGAATGAGCAGTTCTTC. Amino acids: CASSVPGGGNEQFF.